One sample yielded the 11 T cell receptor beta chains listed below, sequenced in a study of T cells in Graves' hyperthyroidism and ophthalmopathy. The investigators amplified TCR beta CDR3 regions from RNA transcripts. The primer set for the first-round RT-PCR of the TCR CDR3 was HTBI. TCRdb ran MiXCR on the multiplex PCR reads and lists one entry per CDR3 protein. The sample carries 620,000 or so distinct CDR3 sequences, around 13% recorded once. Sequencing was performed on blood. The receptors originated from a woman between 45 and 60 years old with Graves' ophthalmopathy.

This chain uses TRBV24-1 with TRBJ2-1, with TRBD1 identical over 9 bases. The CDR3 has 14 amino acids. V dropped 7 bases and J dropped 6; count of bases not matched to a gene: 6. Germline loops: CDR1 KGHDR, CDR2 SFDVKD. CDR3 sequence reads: CATRGQGSSNEQFF. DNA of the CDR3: TGTGCCACCAGGGGACAGGGTAGTTCCAATGAGCAGTTCTTC.

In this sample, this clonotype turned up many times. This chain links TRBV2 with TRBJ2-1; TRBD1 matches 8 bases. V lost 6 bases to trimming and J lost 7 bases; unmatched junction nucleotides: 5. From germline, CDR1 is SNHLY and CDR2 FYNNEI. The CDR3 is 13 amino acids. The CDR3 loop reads CASRDRVVNEQFF. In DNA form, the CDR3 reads TGTGCCAGCAGGGACAGGGTTGTTAATGAGCAGTTCTTC.

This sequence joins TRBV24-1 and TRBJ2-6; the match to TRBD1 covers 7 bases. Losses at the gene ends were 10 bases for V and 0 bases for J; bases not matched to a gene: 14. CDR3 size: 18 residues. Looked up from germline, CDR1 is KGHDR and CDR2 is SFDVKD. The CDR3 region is CATQIHRDSASGANVLTF. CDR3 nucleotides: TGTGCCACGCAAATCCATCGGGACAGCGCCTCTGGGGCCAACGTCCTGACTTTC.

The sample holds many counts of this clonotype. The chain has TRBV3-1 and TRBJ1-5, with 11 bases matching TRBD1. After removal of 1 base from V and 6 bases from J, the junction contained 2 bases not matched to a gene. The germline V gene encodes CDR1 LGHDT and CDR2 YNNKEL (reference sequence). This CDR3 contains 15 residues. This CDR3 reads CASSQGDRGVQPQHF. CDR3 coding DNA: TGTGCCAGCAGCCAAGGGGACAGGGGGGTTCAGCCCCAGCATTTT.

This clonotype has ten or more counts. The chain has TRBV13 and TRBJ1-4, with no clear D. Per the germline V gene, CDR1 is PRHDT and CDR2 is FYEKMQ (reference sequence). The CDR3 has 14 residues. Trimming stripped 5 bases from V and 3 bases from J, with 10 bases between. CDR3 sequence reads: CASSVRSANEKLFF. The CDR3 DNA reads TGTGCCAGCAGCGTACGGAGCGCTAATGAAAAACTGTTTTTT.

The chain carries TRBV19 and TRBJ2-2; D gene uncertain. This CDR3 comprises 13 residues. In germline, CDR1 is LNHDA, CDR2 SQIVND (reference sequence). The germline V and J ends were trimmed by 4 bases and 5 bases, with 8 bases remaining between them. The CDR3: CASSNFGTGELFF. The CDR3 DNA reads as TGTGCCAGTAGTAATTTCGGTACCGGGGAGCTGTTTTTT.

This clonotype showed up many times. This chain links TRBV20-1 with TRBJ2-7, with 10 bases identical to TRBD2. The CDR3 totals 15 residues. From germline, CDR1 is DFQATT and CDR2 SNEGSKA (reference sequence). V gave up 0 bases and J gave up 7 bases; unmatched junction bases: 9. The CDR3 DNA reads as TGCAGTGCTAGAGATCGAGCGGGAGGGCCGGGGGAGCAGTACTTC. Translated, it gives CSARDRAGGPGEQYF.

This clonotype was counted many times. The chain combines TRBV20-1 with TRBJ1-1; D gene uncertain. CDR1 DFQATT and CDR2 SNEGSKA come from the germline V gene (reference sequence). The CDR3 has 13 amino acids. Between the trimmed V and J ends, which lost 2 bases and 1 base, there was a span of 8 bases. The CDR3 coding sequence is TGCAGTGCTAGAACTATGGGGAACACTGAAGCTTTCTTT. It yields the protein CSARTMGNTEAFF.

CDR3 DNA sequence: TGTGCCAGCAGCGTAGATCCGGGACTAGACTACAATGAGCAGTTCTTC. This gives the protein CASSVDPGLDYNEQFF. The chain uses TRBV9 and TRBJ2-1; 8 bases line up with TRBD2. Unmatched junction bases numbered 5, after V lost 0 bases and J lost 3 bases. The germline gives CDR1 SGDLS, CDR2 YYNGEE. The CDR3 has 16 amino acids.

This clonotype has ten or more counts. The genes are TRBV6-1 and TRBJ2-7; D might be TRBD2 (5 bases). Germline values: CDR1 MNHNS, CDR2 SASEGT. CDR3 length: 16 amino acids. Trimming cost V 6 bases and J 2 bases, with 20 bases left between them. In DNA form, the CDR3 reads TGTGCCAGCAGGAAAGGTTACGTGGAGCGGCCCTACGAGCAGTACTTC. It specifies CASRKGYVERPYEQYF.

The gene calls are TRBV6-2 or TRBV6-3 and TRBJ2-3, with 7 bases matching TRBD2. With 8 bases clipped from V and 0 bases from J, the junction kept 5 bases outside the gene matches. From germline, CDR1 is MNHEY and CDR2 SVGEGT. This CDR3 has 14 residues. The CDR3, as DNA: TGTGCCAGCGGGACGGGAGGTAGCACAGATACGCAGTATTTT. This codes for CASGTGGSTDTQYF.